The entry below describes one T cell receptor (beta chain). These data belong to a study of shared clonotypes between healthy human individuals. The CDR3 sequence is 14 residues long. The germline CDR1 and CDR2 sequences are MNHEY and SMNVEV (reference sequence). J was trimmed by 0 bases and V by 6 bases; bases with no gene match: 4. Clones were sequenced by immunoSEQ multiplex PCR, and TCRdb holds only the in-frame ones, with some missing. The sample holds about 2 million clones; roughly 94% are singletons and the top ten take 0.13%. This sequence was found in a young man in good health. V is TRBV27 and J is TRBJ2-7, with 8 bases lining up with TRBD2. Material: naive CD4+ T cells sorted from blood. Documented subset: CD45RA+ positively selected. The DNA for the CDR3 is TGTGCCAGCAGGGAGCGGGGGCACTCCTACGAGCAGTACTTC. This translates into CASRERGHSYEQYF.